These 24 T cell receptor beta chains were sequenced from one sample in a study of beta chain features in type 1 diabetes. All of the isolated RNA was reverse transcribed, so expressed TCRB transcripts were sequenced. The data were produced by immunoSEQ multiplex PCR, yet TCRdb's version contains in-frame clones alone and is incomplete. The table records around 710,000 clones, around 11% of them present only once. These receptors are not linked to any known antigen. Study-level results: For Type 1 diabetes patients, all four CD4+ subsets carried TCRB CDR3s that were moderately but significantly shorter.

Sequencing used naive CD4+ T cells from blood. Every receptor here comes from a man aged 25 to 40 with type 1 diabetes.

The chain is built from TRBV9 and TRBJ2-3, with 9 positions matching TRBD1. The CDR3 is 16 residues long. Trimming took 0 bases from V and 5 from J; bases not matched to a gene: 7. CDR1 is SGDLS and CDR2 is YYNGEE in the germline V gene. DNA for the CDR3: TGTGCCAGCAGCGTAGGATTGGGACAGGGAATAGATACGCAGTATTTT. Amino acid sequence: CASSVGLGQGIDTQYF.

As concerns this clone: The sample contains more than one DNA sequence encoding this CDR3. The chain joins TRBV30 to TRBJ2-5, with D unclear. Between the trimmed V and J ends, which lost 0 bases and 5 bases, there was a span of 4 bases. Looked up from germline, CDR1 is GTSNPN and CDR2 is SVGIG (reference sequence). The CDR3 contains 11 residues. The CDR3 reads CAWSVPETQYF. CDR3 nucleotide sequence: TGTGCCTGGAGTGTACCGGAGACCCAGTACTTC.

The chain has TRBV4-2 and TRBJ2-2; D gene uncertain. The CDR3 sequence is 14 residues long. Trimming pared 0 bases from V and 5 bases from J, leaving 7 bases between. The germline CDR1 and CDR2 sequences are LGHNA and YNFKEQ. The CDR3 loop reads CASSQDWVTGELFF. The CDR3 coding sequence is TGTGCCAGCAGCCAAGATTGGGTTACCGGGGAGCTGTTTTTT.

This clone was recorded a few times. The gene calls are TRBV27 and TRBJ1-6; D not certain. The length of the CDR3 is 18 residues. V was clipped by 4 bases and J by 0 bases, with 16 bases between them. Per germline, CDR1 MNHEY and CDR2 SMNVEV (reference sequence). Here the CDR3 reads CASSSLLGKGSYNSPLHF. CDR3 bases: TGTGCCAGCAGTTCCCTCCTAGGGAAGGGCTCCTATAATTCACCCCTCCACTTT.

This chain connects TRBV19 to TRBJ1-5; TRBD1 might be the D (5 bases). The CDR3 is made up of 15 amino acids. Between the trimmed V and J ends, which lost 1 base and 1 base, there was a span of 8 bases. Per the germline V gene, CDR1 is LNHDA and CDR2 is SQIVND (reference sequence). In DNA form, the CDR3 reads TGTGCCAGTAGTATAGCCAGGGTCAGCAATCAGCCCCAGCATTTT. Translation: CASSIARVSNQPQHF.

This clone was recorded a few times. The chain couples TRBV5-1 to TRBJ2-7; TRBD1 aligns across 10 bases. Germline assignment: CDR1 SGHRS and CDR2 YFSETQ. V shed 0 bases, J shed 1 base, and the junction held 4 bases outside the gene matches. The CDR3 has 16 residues. The CDR3 coding sequence is TGCGCCAGCAGCTTGGCGTCGGGACAGGGGTCCTACGAGCAGTACTTC. Its translation is CASSLASGQGSYEQYF.

This clone was detected a few times. The rearrangement uses TRBV27 and TRBJ2-2; tentative D call: TRBD1 (7 bases). Trimming removed 3 bases at V and 4 bases at J, with 15 bases between. The germline gives CDR1 MNHEY, CDR2 SMNVEV (reference sequence). CDR3 size: 16 residues. The CDR3: CASSLRGRGVTGELFF. The DNA of the CDR3 is TGTGCCAGCAGTTTGAGGGGGCGCGGGGTCACCGGGGAGCTGTTTTTT.

The table lists this clone with a few counts. The chain couples TRBV4-2 to TRBJ2-2; TRBD2 agrees at 8 bases. V dropped 1 base and J dropped 6; count of bases not matched to a gene: 1. Germline V gives CDR1 LGHNA, CDR2 YNFKEQ. The CDR3 is 14 amino acids. CDR3 nucleotide sequence: TGTGCCAGCAGCCAAGGAGCGGGGGCCGGGGAGCTGTTTTTT. This gives the protein CASSQGAGAGELFF.

This clone was observed a handful of times. The chain combines TRBV7-2 with TRBJ2-5; the match to TRBD1 covers 7 bases. This CDR3 comprises 14 residues. V trimming: 4 bases; J trimming: 0 bases; junction bases outside the gene matches: 2. CDR1 SGHTA and CDR2 FQGNSA come from the germline V gene. The DNA for the CDR3 is TGTGCCAGCAGCTGGGGGACAGACCAAGAGACCCAGTACTTC. Residues: CASSWGTDQETQYF.

V and J are TRBV12-5 and TRBJ2-3; D is tentatively TRBD1 or TRBD2 (5 bases each). Trimming left V 6 bases short and J 0 bases short, with 10 bases between. CDR3 size: 14 residues. Germline CDR1 LGHNT, CDR2 FRNRAP. CDR3 region: CASGTRDSTDTQYF. For the CDR3, the DNA is TGTGCTAGTGGGACCCGGGACAGCACAGATACGCAGTATTTT.

V and J are TRBV4-3 and TRBJ2-5; TRBD1 might be the D (6 bases). In germline, CDR1 is LGHNA, CDR2 YSLEER. The CDR3 sequence is 15 residues long. Trimming pared 1 base from V and 5 bases from J, leaving 14 bases between. In nucleotides, the CDR3 is TGCGCCAGCAGCCAAGGGGTACAGGGACGGGAGACCCAGTACTTC. It is translated as CASSQGVQGRETQYF.

The chain combines TRBV9 with TRBJ1-6; 8 bases agree with TRBD1. V was clipped by 4 bases and J by 10 bases; unmatched bases: 13. The CDR3 loop spans 16 amino acids. Germline V CDR1 and CDR2: SGDLS, YYNGEE. Here the CDR3 DNA reads TGTGCCAGCAGCCCAGAGGACAGGGCCCTAGGATCACCCCTCCACTTT. This sequence encodes CASSPEDRALGSPLHF. Drawing the rest from reference TRBV9 and TRBJ1-6, the complete variable domain is DSGVTQTPKHLITATGQRVTLRCSPRSGDLSVYWYQQSLDQGLQFLIQYYNGEERAKGNILERFSAQQFPDLHSELNLSSLELGDSALYFCASSPEDRALGSPLHFGNGTRLTVT.

V and J are TRBV25-1 and TRBJ1-6, with D tentatively TRBD1 (5 bases). The V end lost 3 bases, the J end lost 8 bases, and 14 bases lay between the germline ends. This CDR3 is built from 15 residues. Germline lookup yields CDR1 MGHDK and CDR2 SYGVNS. This CDR3 reads CASSDRTRGDSPLHF. In DNA, the CDR3 is TGTGCCAGCAGTGATAGGACACGGGGGGATTCACCCCTCCACTTT.

This clone was seen only a few times. The chain joins TRBV2 to TRBJ2-3; no firm D call. This CDR3 is 14 amino acids long. CDR1 SNHLY and CDR2 FYNNEI come from the germline V gene. The ends were cut back, 3 bases at V and 2 bases at J, with 9 bases in the middle. The CDR3 DNA follows: TGTGCCAGCAGTGAGTACTACTCCACAGATACGCAGTATTTT. Protein: CASSEYYSTDTQYF. The entire variable domain, with the rest obtained from reference TRBV2 and TRBJ2-3, is as follows: EPEVTQTPSHQVTQMGQEVILRCVPISNHLYFYWYRQILGQKVEFLVSFYNNEISEKSEIFDDQFSVERPDGSNFTLKIRSTKLEDSAMYFCASSEYYSTDTQYFGPGTRLTVL.

This clone was found a few times. The rearrangement joins TRBV28 to TRBJ1-5; a possible D gene is TRBD1 (6 bases). Trimming removed 2 bases at V and 0 bases at J, with 14 bases between. The germline V gene encodes CDR1 MDHEN and CDR2 SYDVKM. The CDR3 contains 17 residues. This CDR3 reads CASSLRQGIDSNQPQHF. The CDR3 DNA sequence: TGTGCCAGCAGTTTAAGGCAGGGGATAGATAGCAATCAGCCCCAGCATTTT.

This clone has just a few counts. V gene TRBV7-2 combines with J gene TRBJ1-6; D possibly corresponds to TRBD1 (6 bases). Germline CDR1 reads SGHTA; CDR2 reads FQGNSA. The V and J ends lost 5 bases and 6 bases respectively, with 14 bases between them. The CDR3 extends over 15 amino acids. CDR3 DNA: TGTGCCAGCAGCCTACTGACAGGTTCTAATTCACCCCTCCACTTT. Its translation is CASSLLTGSNSPLHF.

The rearrangement joins TRBV10-3 to TRBJ2-3; TRBD1 aligns across 8 bases. The germline V gene encodes CDR1 ENHRY and CDR2 SYGVKD. The length of the CDR3 is 17 residues. V trimming: 6 bases; J trimming: 1 base; junction bases outside the gene matches: 12. CDR3 DNA sequence: TGTGCCATCAGCCCCGGGACAGGCCTCCGAGGCACAGATACGCAGTATTTT. Protein: CAISPGTGLRGTDTQYF.

J is TRBJ2-5 and V is TRBV5-6; D unclear. This CDR3 contains 14 residues. Germline lookup yields CDR1 SGHDT and CDR2 YYEEEE. V was clipped by 4 bases and J by 1 base, with 11 bases between them. The CDR3 DNA reads as TGTGCCAGCAGCGAGACGGTACTCCAAGAGACCCAGTACTTC. It translates to CASSETVLQETQYF.

This chain uses TRBV29-1 with TRBJ2-4; 7 bases fit TRBD2. Germline V gene sequence: CDR1 SQVTM, CDR2 ANQGSEA. This CDR3 region has 14 residues. Trimming took 3 bases from V and 1 from J; bases not matched to a gene: 3. The CDR3 protein is CSVEGGDAKNIQYF. The CDR3 nucleotides are TGCAGCGTTGAGGGAGGGGACGCCAAAAACATTCAGTACTTC.

The chain couples TRBV11-2 to TRBJ2-3, with 9 bases aligning to TRBD1. Germline CDR1 SGHAT, CDR2 FQNNGV. The CDR3 contains 14 residues. J gave up 5 bases and V 8 bases, and 8 bases lay outside the gene matches. CDR3 coding DNA: TGTGCCAGCTATCGAGGACAGGGGCGAGATACGCAGTATTTT. This gives the protein CASYRGQGRDTQYF.

This clone showed up just a few times. This rearrangement joins TRBV6-6 to TRBJ1-1; possible D gene TRBD1, 5 bases. The CDR3 has 13 amino acids. Trimming took off 7 bases at V and 0 bases at J, with 9 bases between the two ends. Germline V gene lookup returns CDR1 MNHNY and CDR2 SVGAGI (reference sequence). As DNA, the CDR3 is TGTGCCAGCAAGCGACAGATGAACACTGAAGCTTTCTTT. Its protein product is CASKRQMNTEAFF.

The CDR3 is CASSPLAGGLSYEQYF. The CDR3 nucleotides are TGTGCCAGCAGCCCGCTAGCGGGGGGCCTCTCCTACGAGCAGTACTTC. The V call is TRBV9, the J call TRBJ2-7; 11 bases fit TRBD2. With 4 bases clipped from V and 0 bases from J, the junction kept 6 bases outside the gene matches. The CDR3 spans 16 residues. CDR1 SGDLS and CDR2 YYNGEE come from the germline V gene.

This clone was seen only a few times. V gene TRBV30 combines with J gene TRBJ2-2, with no clear D. Trimming pared 1 base from V and 7 bases from J, leaving 4 bases between. CDR3 size: 11 residues. Germline V gives CDR1 GTSNPN, CDR2 SVGIG (reference sequence). CDR3 loop: CAWSGNGELFF. The CDR3 DNA is TGTGCCTGGAGTGGGAACGGGGAGCTGTTTTTT.

This clone was observed a few times. The V gene is TRBV18, the J gene TRBJ1-4; no firm D call. In germline, CDR1 is KGHSH, CDR2 LQKENI. The CDR3 contains 16 residues. Trimming stripped 2 bases from V and 2 bases from J, with 12 bases between. The CDR3 nucleotides read TGTGCCAGCTCACCAAGGCGGGGTTTGACTAATGAAAAACTGTTTTTT. Encoded protein: CASSPRRGLTNEKLFF.